One sample yielded the 27 T cell receptor beta chains listed below, sequenced in a study of blood T cell repertoires in COVID-19. Produced via immunoSEQ multiplex PCR; TCRdb's table is partial and in-frame only. The sample has under 250,000 clones; about 90% are singletons. The specimen sequenced was peripheral blood. These receptors were taken from a man in his thirties or forties with acute or convalescent COVID-19.

This sequence joins TRBV2 and TRBJ2-2, with D possibly matching TRBD2 (5 bases). The CDR3 is 13 amino acids. The V and J ends lost 4 bases and 6 bases respectively, with 9 bases between them. CDR1 is SNHLY and CDR2 is FYNNEI in the germline V gene. This chain's CDR3 is CASSVDWAGELFF. The CDR3 region has the DNA TGTGCCAGCAGTGTGGACTGGGCCGGGGAGCTGTTTTTT.

The V call is TRBV7-6, the J call TRBJ2-5; 8 positions match TRBD2. The CDR3 is 13 amino acids. CDR1 and CDR2 from the germline V gene are SGHVS and FNYEAQ. With 8 bases clipped from V and 10 bases from J, the junction kept 12 bases outside the gene matches. As DNA, the CDR3 is TGTGCCAGCGGAACCGGGACTAGTATAGTCCAGTACTTC. Translated, it gives CASGTGTSIVQYF.

CDR3 coding DNA: TGCGCCAGCAGCTTGGGGAGCGGGGGACAGAGAGAGCAGTACTTC. Amino acids: CASSLGSGGQREQYF. The V call is TRBV5-1, the J call TRBJ2-7; perhaps TRBD2 as D (8 bases). CDR1 and CDR2 from the germline V gene are SGHRS and YFSETQ. V lost 0 bases to trimming and J lost 7 bases, with 17 bases between them. This CDR3 comprises 15 residues.

The chain is built from TRBV28 and TRBJ1-6; 7 nucleotides align to TRBD1. The CDR3 covers 18 residues. Germline lookup yields CDR1 MDHEN and CDR2 SYDVKM. The ends lost 3 bases at V and 0 bases at J; junction bases unmatched: 8. CDR3: CASSFYGQASSYNSPLHF. DNA for the CDR3: TGTGCCAGCAGTTTCTACGGACAGGCGAGCTCCTATAATTCACCCCTCCACTTT.

The rearrangement links TRBV7-9 to TRBJ1-2, with 9 bases that match TRBD1. Germline values: CDR1 SEHNR, CDR2 FQNEAQ (reference sequence). V shed 4 bases and J 4 bases; nucleotides not matched to a gene: 7. The CDR3 runs to 15 residues. The CDR3 sequence is CASSSTTGGIYGYTF. The CDR3 coding sequence is TGTGCCAGCAGCTCCACGACAGGGGGGATCTATGGCTACACCTTC.

This sequence joins TRBV11-2 and TRBJ2-7; 11 bases are shared with TRBD1. Germline trimming cut 1 base from V and 3 bases from J; bases unmatched to any gene: 2. CDR1 and CDR2 (germline): SGHAT, FQNNGV. CDR3 length equals 15 residues. The CDR3 sequence is CASSLGGTGGYEQYF. As DNA, the CDR3 is TGTGCCAGCAGCTTAGGAGGGACAGGGGGCTACGAGCAGTACTTC.

J is TRBJ2-3 and V is TRBV24-1; D call uncertain. The V gene's germline CDR1 is KGHDR and CDR2 SFDVKD. The CDR3 extends over 14 amino acids. V lost 3 bases, J lost 6 bases, and 12 bases lay in between. The CDR3 region has the DNA TGTGCCACCAGTGATACGCACAGCATTGATACGCAGTATTTT. Translated, it gives CATSDTHSIDTQYF.

This chain uses TRBV19 with TRBJ2-3; D is perhaps TRBD1 (5 bases). This CDR3 is 16 amino acids long. Germline assignment: CDR1 LNHDA and CDR2 SQIVND (reference sequence). The V and J ends lost 5 bases and 0 bases respectively, with 15 bases between them. The CDR3 protein is CASSERQPSSTDTQYF. The CDR3 bases are TGTGCCAGTAGTGAGAGACAGCCCTCTAGCACAGATACGCAGTATTTT.

This rearrangement joins TRBV7-6 to TRBJ2-7, with 11 nucleotides matching TRBD1. The V gene's germline CDR1 is SGHVS and CDR2 FNYEAQ. V shed 2 bases, J shed 6 bases, and the junction held 9 bases outside the gene matches. The length of the CDR3 is 16 residues. The chain's CDR3 is CASSLTRTGGIGEQYF. The CDR3 DNA is TGTGCCAGCAGCTTAACGCGGACAGGGGGCATAGGCGAGCAGTACTTC.

This clone was counted a few times. The V call is TRBV4-1, the J call TRBJ1-5; D remains unclear. CDR1 is MGHRA, CDR2 YSYEKL, per germline. This CDR3 is 13 amino acids long. V was cut by 0 bases and J by 9 bases, with 9 bases left in between. CDR3 protein: CASSQDEHRPQHF. CDR3 bases: TGCGCCAGCAGCCAAGATGAACACAGGCCCCAGCATTTT.

This chain links TRBV7-9 with TRBJ1-3; D is possibly TRBD1 (6 bases). Germline loops: CDR1 SEHNR, CDR2 FQNEAQ (reference sequence). The V end was cut by 4 bases, the J end by 0 bases, with 10 bases between. This CDR3 region has 15 residues. The CDR3 sequence is CASSSGDISGNTIYF. The CDR3 region has the DNA TGTGCCAGCAGCTCCGGGGACATCTCTGGAAACACCATATATTTT.

V gene TRBV29-1 combines with J gene TRBJ1-5; 9 positions match TRBD1. The V gene's germline CDR1 is SQVTM and CDR2 ANQGSEA. Trimming cost V 6 bases and J 2 bases; bases outside gene matches: 2. The length of the CDR3 is 13 residues. This CDR3 reads CSVRTGGNQPQHF. DNA of the CDR3: TGCAGCGTCAGGACAGGGGGCAATCAGCCCCAGCATTTT.

This clone was seen only a few times. The rearrangement uses TRBV3-1 (or the pseudogene TRBV3-2) and TRBJ2-2; D possibly corresponds to TRBD1 (8 bases). CDR1 is LGHDT and CDR2 is YNNKEL in the germline V gene (reference sequence). The CDR3 sequence is 16 residues long. V was shortened by 1 base and J by 5 bases, with 14 bases between the two germline ends. CDR3: CASSQAGQGGTGELFF. The CDR3 nucleotides read TGTGCCAGCAGCCAAGCCGGACAGGGAGGGACCGGGGAGCTGTTTTTT.

The chain employs TRBV7-8 and TRBJ2-3; D gene ambiguous. Trimming stripped 2 bases from V and 2 bases from J, with 11 bases between. This CDR3 has 15 residues. Germline CDR1 and CDR2: SGHVS and FQNEAQ. The CDR3: CASSLYPIFTDTQYF. The CDR3 DNA follows: TGTGCCAGCAGCTTATACCCTATCTTCACAGATACGCAGTATTTT. Full variable domain (missing parts from reference TRBV7-8 and TRBJ2-3): GAGVSQSPRYKVAKRGQDVALRCDPISGHVSLFWYQQALGQGPEFLTYFQNEAQLDKSGLPSDRFFAERPEGSVSTLKIQRTQQEDSAVYLCASSLYPIFTDTQYFGPGTRLTVL.

This chain uses TRBV3-1 (or the pseudogene TRBV3-2) with TRBJ1-2; weak D call: TRBD1 (6 bases). CDR1 is LGHDT, CDR2 YNNKEL, per germline (reference sequence). This CDR3 has 14 residues. The V end was cut by 4 bases, the J end by 2 bases, with 11 bases between. CDR3 nucleotides: TGTGCCAGCAGCCCATTAACAGGGAACTATGGCTACACCTTC. This translates into CASSPLTGNYGYTF.

The V call is TRBV11-2, the J call TRBJ1-5, with D tentatively TRBD1 (6 bases). Trimming removed 4 bases from V and 4 bases from J, with 17 bases in between. Looked up from germline, CDR1 is SGHAT and CDR2 is FQNNGV. The CDR3 is made up of 16 amino acids. Here the CDR3 reads CASSSDSSGVNQPQHF. DNA of the CDR3: TGTGCCAGCAGCTCGGACAGCTCAGGGGTTAATCAGCCCCAGCATTTT.

The sample holds a few counts of this clone. The chain is built from TRBV29-1 and TRBJ1-2; 10 nucleotides agree with TRBD1. The CDR3 length is 15 residues. CDR1 is SQVTM, CDR2 ANQGSEA, per germline. With 6 bases clipped from V and 4 bases from J, the junction kept 11 bases outside the gene matches. DNA of the CDR3: TGCAGCGTGTCTAAATGGGACAGGGGAGGCTATGGCTACACCTTC. Its protein is CSVSKWDRGGYGYTF.

The chain has TRBV5-1 and TRBJ1-1; 10 bases match TRBD1. Germline V CDR1 and CDR2: SGHRS, YFSETQ. J lost 0 bases, V lost 7 bases, and 6 bases had no gene match. This CDR3 region has 15 residues. The CDR3 DNA follows: TGCGCCAGCGGGGACAGGGGAAGCATGAACACTGAAGCTTTCTTT. As protein: CASGDRGSMNTEAFF.

The chain uses TRBV5-1 and TRBJ2-7, with 7 bases aligning to TRBD2. The CDR3 is made up of 13 amino acids. Germline V CDR1 and CDR2: SGHRS, YFSETQ. V shed 3 bases and J 4 bases; nucleotides not matched to a gene: 4. The CDR3 DNA sequence: TGCGCCAGCAGCTCGGGGGGAGGATACGAGCAGTACTTC. Protein sequence: CASSSGGGYEQYF.

This rearrangement joins TRBV30 to TRBJ1-2; 8 bases agree with TRBD1. J was trimmed by 4 bases and V by 5 bases; bases with no gene match: 3. This CDR3 contains 12 residues. Per germline, CDR1 GTSNPN and CDR2 SVGIG (reference sequence). Written as DNA, the CDR3 is TGTGCCTGGGGCGACAGGGGCTATGGCTACACCTTC. The encoded protein is CAWGDRGYGYTF.

The chain joins TRBV27 to TRBJ2-1, with TRBD2 as a possible D gene (6 bases). Trimming pared 4 bases from V and 3 bases from J, leaving 13 bases between. CDR1 and CDR2 (germline): MNHEY, SMNVEV (reference sequence). There are 15 residues in the CDR3. CDR3 in DNA: TGTGCCAGCAGTTACGGGAGTGGGGTCTACAATGAGCAGTTCTTC. It yields the protein CASSYGSGVYNEQFF.

The V and J genes are TRBV24-1 and TRBJ2-2, with 7 positions matching TRBD2. Germline V gene sequence: CDR1 KGHDR, CDR2 SFDVKD. The CDR3 contains 16 residues. The V gene end was trimmed by 3 bases and the J gene end by 1 base; junction bases not matched to a gene: 4. The CDR3: CATSDGASGNTGELFF. CDR3 DNA sequence: TGTGCCACCAGTGATGGAGCTAGCGGGAACACCGGGGAGCTGTTTTTT.

This sequence joins TRBV6-5 and TRBJ1-5, with 7 positions matching TRBD1. This CDR3 contains 15 residues. Germline CDR1 MNHEY, CDR2 SVGAGI. After removal of 6 bases from V and 4 bases from J, the junction contained 9 bases not matched to a gene. CDR3 DNA sequence: TGTGCCAGCAGGTCACAGGGGCGACTTAATCAGCCCCAGCATTTT. Translation: CASRSQGRLNQPQHF.

This clone occurred once. The chain carries TRBV19 and TRBJ2-1; 12 bases align to TRBD2. V gave up 6 bases and J gave up 0 bases; unmatched junction bases: 12. This CDR3 is 19 amino acids long. Per the germline V gene, CDR1 is LNHDA and CDR2 is SQIVND (reference sequence). This CDR3 reads CASRVPGLAGSTSYNEQFF. CDR3 nucleotide sequence: TGTGCCAGTAGGGTACCGGGACTAGCGGGCAGCACCTCCTACAATGAGCAGTTCTTC.

The gene calls are TRBV5-4 and TRBJ2-1; D is unresolved. CDR1 and CDR2 from the germline V gene are SGHNT and YYREEE (reference sequence). V lost 2 bases to trimming and J lost 3 bases, with 18 bases between them. This CDR3 has 17 residues. DNA of the CDR3: TGTGCCAGCAGCTTAGATCCCGGGTCCAGAGACTACAATGAGCAGTTCTTC. Translated, it gives CASSLDPGSRDYNEQFF.

This clone was found a few times. V and J are TRBV28 and TRBJ1-2; D perhaps matches TRBD1 (5 bases). CDR1 is MDHEN, CDR2 SYDVKM, per germline. This CDR3 has 15 residues. V was shortened by 4 bases and J by 8 bases, with 20 bases between the two germline ends. For the CDR3, the DNA is TGTGCCAGCAGTTCGGGGGGAGGTCTTTGGGGCGGCTACACCTTC. Translation: CASSSGGGLWGGYTF.

This clone was recorded once. The chain is built from TRBV7-3 and TRBJ2-7; D unclear. The V end was cut by 0 bases, the J end by 5 bases, with 8 bases between. The CDR3 covers 13 residues. Per the germline V gene, CDR1 is SGHTA and CDR2 is FQGTGA. CDR3 loop: CASSLTRSDEQYF. The CDR3 DNA reads TGTGCCAGCAGCTTAACGAGATCGGACGAGCAGTACTTC.